This T cell receptor (beta chain) came from a study of T cell responses to AZD1222 COVID-19 vaccine. In regard to this clone: Its antigen remains unidentified.

Study-wide findings and caveats: Baseline testing showed seropositivity in only six AZD1222 recipients.

The V gene's germline CDR1 is ENHRY and CDR2 SYGVKD. The CDR3 runs to 11 residues. Trimming left V 8 bases short and J 0 bases short, with 3 bases between. The table came from immunoSEQ multiplex PCR; TCRdb's copy has only in-frame clones and leaves some out. The sample lists approximately 180,000 clones, more than 80% occurring once. Sequences were derived from peripheral blood, sampled 28 days after the second dose of the MenACWY control vaccine. V usage is TRBV10-3 and J usage is TRBJ2-3; D uncertain. The clonotype comes from an adult who received the MenACWY meningococcal vaccine as a control. The CDR3 coding sequence is TGTGCCATCCGGAGCACAGATACGCAGTATTTT. Its translation is CAIRSTDTQYF.